Each of the 29 T cell receptor beta chains below was sequenced from the same sample in a study of vaccination effects on CD4 cells after COVID-19. Peptide-pool stimulation followed by sequencing identified expanded antigen-specific CD4+ clonotypes in the ViraFEST assay. Upon completion of about ten days in culture, CD4+ T cells were isolated. Sometime from March through December 2020, the person acquired a SARS-CoV-2 infection that PCR confirmed. Some clones are missing from TCRdb's copy, which holds only in-frame ones; the method was immunoSEQ multiplex PCR. The sample holds some 40,000 clones, around 69% seen once. Antigen specificity for these receptors is unknown. The material was CD4+ T cells from PBMCs cultured with HCoV-NL63 spike peptides, obtained before COVID-19 vaccination. The origin of the receptors is a human donor who had a prior SARS-CoV-2 infection.

This clone was counted many times. The chain recombines TRBV3-1 (or the pseudogene TRBV3-2) with TRBJ1-2; D is uncertain. This CDR3 comprises 16 residues. CDR1 and CDR2 (germline): LGHDT, YNNKEL (reference sequence). The V end was cut by 4 bases, the J end by 1 base, with 16 bases between. CDR3 coding DNA: TGTGCCAGCAGCCGAGAGACCGGGTCCTATAACTATGGCTACACCTTC. Residues: CASSRETGSYNYGYTF.

The J gene is TRBJ2-2, the V gene TRBV7-8; no clear D. This CDR3 has 13 residues. Trimming took off 3 bases at V and 6 bases at J, with 8 bases between the two ends. Germline CDR1 is SGHVS and CDR2 is FQNEAQ. The CDR3 is CASSFSPAGELFF. The CDR3 DNA is TGTGCCAGCAGCTTCTCTCCGGCCGGGGAGCTGTTTTTT.

This rearrangement joins TRBV18 to TRBJ2-1, with 12 positions matching TRBD2. After removal of 2 bases from V and 2 bases from J, the junction contained 1 base not matched to a gene. The length of the CDR3 is 16 residues. CDR1 and CDR2 from the germline V gene are KGHSH and LQKENI. The CDR3: CASSPSSGRAYNEQFF. The CDR3 nucleotides are TGTGCCAGCTCACCATCTAGCGGGAGGGCCTACAATGAGCAGTTCTTC.

The J gene is TRBJ1-2, the V gene TRBV28; weak D call: TRBD1 (5 bases). The CDR3 covers 14 residues. V was cut by 1 base and J by 7 bases, with 13 bases left in between. The germline gives CDR1 MDHEN, CDR2 SYDVKM. The CDR3 is CASSLSAGAGGYTF. DNA of the CDR3: TGTGCCAGCAGTTTATCGGCCGGGGCTGGTGGCTACACCTTC.

V is TRBV24-1 and J is TRBJ2-1, with unresolved D. The germline V gene encodes CDR1 KGHDR and CDR2 SFDVKD. There are 16 residues in the CDR3. V was trimmed by 3 bases and J by 0 bases, leaving 11 bases between them. The CDR3 DNA sequence: TGTGCCACCAGTGATGCGGACGCCAGCTCCTACAATGAGCAGTTCTTC. Translated, it gives CATSDADASSYNEQFF.

The genes are TRBV6-5 and TRBJ2-3; TRBD2 is a possible D gene (5 bases). CDR1 MNHEY and CDR2 SVGAGI come from the germline V gene. This CDR3 has 15 amino acids. V was shortened by 7 bases and J by 2 bases, with 16 bases between the two germline ends. For the CDR3, the DNA is TGTGCCAGCAACCCTTGGGCTCGGGACACAGATACGCAGTATTTT. Its protein product is CASNPWARDTDTQYF.

The chain links TRBV28 to TRBJ1-1; D possibly corresponds to TRBD1 (5 bases). The V end lost 2 bases, the J end lost 5 bases, and 15 bases lay between the germline ends. The CDR3 totals 15 residues. CDR1 MDHEN and CDR2 SYDVKM come from the germline V gene. Written as DNA, the CDR3 is TGTGCCAGCAGTTTACTAGGACGGGGGGAAACTGAAGCTTTCTTT. Translating gives CASSLLGRGETEAFF.

This clone has a single count. The chain carries TRBV3-1 (or the pseudogene TRBV3-2) and TRBJ1-3, with D possibly TRBD1 on 5 matching bases. Trimming left V 0 bases short and J 3 bases short, with 9 bases between. CDR1 is LGHDT, CDR2 YNNKEL, per germline (reference sequence). The CDR3 has 15 residues. The CDR3: CASSQDWGGGNTIYF. The CDR3, as DNA: TGTGCCAGCAGCCAAGATTGGGGGGGTGGAAACACCATATATTTT.

The chain carries TRBV9 and TRBJ1-1; D might be TRBD1 (6 bases). V lost 0 bases and J lost 1, with 7 bases in between. Germline CDR1 is SGDLS and CDR2 is YYNGEE. This CDR3 contains 14 residues. As DNA, the CDR3 is TGTGCCAGCAGCGTAGGGGGACAGAACACTGAAGCTTTCTTT. Translating it yields CASSVGGQNTEAFF.

V usage is TRBV30 and J usage is TRBJ1-1; 7 bases are a match to TRBD1. V lost 4 bases, J lost 5 bases, and 13 bases stayed unmatched. There are 15 residues in the CDR3. Germline V lookup: CDR1 GTSNPN, CDR2 SVGIG (reference sequence). The CDR3 DNA sequence: TGTGCCTGGACCAGGGACAGCTCGGAGTGGACTGAAGCTTTCTTT. It encodes CAWTRDSSEWTEAFF.

V usage is TRBV7-9 and J usage is TRBJ1-1, with D tentatively TRBD1 (6 bases). V lost 3 bases and J lost 4, with 9 bases in between. Per germline, CDR1 SEHNR and CDR2 FQNEAQ (reference sequence). The CDR3 length is 13 residues. The CDR3, as DNA: TGTGCCAGCAGCTTTTCAGGGGCCACTGAAGCTTTCTTT. Encoded protein: CASSFSGATEAFF.

J is TRBJ1-5 and V is TRBV4-2; weak D call: TRBD1 (5 bases). The germline V gene has CDR1 LGHNA and CDR2 YNFKEQ. Trimming shortened V by 1 base and J by 6 bases, and 16 bases separated the two germline ends. The CDR3 runs to 16 residues. The CDR3 DNA reads as TGTGCCAGCAGCCAAGTCTCCGGGCAGGGAGGTCAGCCCCAGCATTTT. As protein: CASSQVSGQGGQPQHF.

This chain connects TRBV2 to TRBJ1-2, with 8 bases lining up with TRBD1. Trimming cost V 4 bases and J 2 bases; bases outside gene matches: 0. Germline lookup yields CDR1 SNHLY and CDR2 FYNNEI. The CDR3 covers 13 residues. The CDR3: CASSGDRNYGYTF. CDR3 coding DNA: TGTGCCAGCAGTGGGGACAGGAACTATGGCTACACCTTC.

As DNA, the CDR3 is TGTGCCAGTAGTATTACCGGGACAGGGGGCAATCAGCCCCAGCATTTT. Protein product: CASSITGTGGNQPQHF. The chain employs TRBV19 and TRBJ1-5, with TRBD1 identical over 10 bases. Looked up from germline, CDR1 is LNHDA and CDR2 is SQIVND (reference sequence). V dropped 3 bases and J dropped 2; count of bases not matched to a gene: 4. The CDR3 covers 16 residues.

Turning to this clone: At one end, the junction sequence differs from germline, possibly due to a read error. This rearrangement joins TRBV6-2 or TRBV6-3 to TRBJ2-1, with a possible D match to TRBD1 (5 bases). There are 14 residues in the CDR3. Looked up from germline, CDR1 is MNHEY and CDR2 is SVGEGT. CDR3 region: CASTYHDKGNEQFF. CDR3 nucleotide sequence: TGTGCCAGCACTTACCACGACAAGGGGAATGAGCAGTTCTTC.

This chain connects TRBV15 to TRBJ1-2, with a possible D match to TRBD1 (5 bases). The CDR3 contains 11 residues. V was cut by 5 bases and J by 4 bases, with 5 bases left in between. Per the germline V gene, CDR1 is LNHNV and CDR2 is YYDKDF (reference sequence). CDR3 DNA: TGTGCCACCAGCGGGGGCTATGGCTACACCTTC. It yields the protein CATSGGYGYTF.

The chain carries TRBV5-8 and TRBJ2-7, with TRBD2 as a possible D gene (6 bases). The CDR3 spans 15 residues. Trimming left V 8 bases short and J 0 bases short, with 18 bases between. Germline lookup yields CDR1 SGHTS and CDR2 YDEGEE. The CDR3 here is CASRGIQVNSYEQYF. The CDR3 nucleotides read TGTGCCAGTCGCGGGATACAGGTGAACTCCTACGAGCAGTACTTC.

V usage is TRBV6-6 and J usage is TRBJ1-6; D uncertain. This CDR3 has 15 residues. The germline V gene encodes CDR1 MNHNY and CDR2 SVGAGI (reference sequence). V was clipped by 2 bases and J by 9 bases, with 14 bases between them. The CDR3 sequence is CASSYPAGEGSPLHF. As DNA, the CDR3 is TGTGCCAGCAGTTACCCCGCGGGTGAGGGTTCACCCCTCCACTTT.

The V gene is TRBV5-1, the J gene TRBJ2-2, with D possibly being TRBD2 (5 bases). The V and J ends lost 2 bases and 1 base respectively, with 6 bases between them. The CDR3 has 14 residues. Germline CDR1 SGHRS, CDR2 YFSETQ. This CDR3 is CASSLLGNTGELFF. The CDR3 DNA sequence: TGCGCCAGCAGCTTACTAGGGAACACCGGGGAGCTGTTTTTT.

This rearrangement joins TRBV7-2 to TRBJ1-4, with D possibly being TRBD1 (6 bases). Trimming took 1 base from V and 10 from J, leaving 13 bases between them. The germline gives CDR1 SGHTA, CDR2 FQGNSA. The length of the CDR3 is 14 residues. The CDR3 coding sequence is TGTGCCAGCAGCTTAGGAGGGGGAAGCGGAAAACTGTTTTTT. Protein: CASSLGGGSGKLFF. Based on the CDR3 plus reference TRBV7-2 and TRBJ1-4, the full variable domain is GAGVSQSPSNKVTEKGKDVELRCDPISGHTALYWYRQSLGQGLEFLIYFQGNSAPDKSGLPSDRFSAERTGGSVSTLTIQRTQQEDSAVYLCASSLGGGSGKLFFGSGTQLSVL.

This clone has more than one count but fewer than ten. This chain uses TRBV10-3 with TRBJ2-3; 12 nucleotides align to TRBD2. Germline V gene data show CDR1 as ENHRY and CDR2 as SYGVKD. The trim removed 6 bases at V and 5 bases at J, leaving 9 bases unmatched. The CDR3 is made up of 16 amino acids. The CDR3 region has the DNA TGTGCCATCAGCCCTACTAGCGGGGGGACTGGAGATACGCAGTATTTT. It yields the protein CAISPTSGGTGDTQYF.

The chain's CDR3 is CASSLERGTGYEQYF. The CDR3 DNA is TGTGCCAGCAGCTTAGAGCGAGGGACAGGCTACGAGCAGTACTTC. This chain connects TRBV11-3 to TRBJ2-7; 8 positions agree with TRBD1. Losses at the gene ends were 0 bases for V and 3 bases for J; bases not matched to a gene: 4. Per the germline V gene, CDR1 is SGHNT and CDR2 is YENEEA. The CDR3 has 15 amino acids.

This clone was counted between two and nine times. The rearrangement links TRBV7-6 to TRBJ2-5, with unresolved D. Trimming took off 0 bases at V and 5 bases at J, with 7 bases between the two ends. Germline V gene data show CDR1 as SGHVS and CDR2 as FNYEAQ. The CDR3 spans 13 residues. CDR3 DNA: TGTGCCAGCAGCTTAGCCGGCAGGGAGACCCAGTACTTC. It is translated as CASSLAGRETQYF.

As for this clone: This CDR3 is also generated by other DNA sequences in the sample. As DNA, the CDR3 is TGTGCCAGCTCACCAACCCTGAACACTGAAGCTTTCTTT. This encodes CASSPTLNTEAFF. J is TRBJ1-1 and V is TRBV18; D gene uncertain. The CDR3 totals 13 residues. V dropped 2 bases and J dropped 0 bases, with 4 bases sitting between them. Germline CDR1 is KGHSH and CDR2 is LQKENI.

The chain has TRBV5-1 and TRBJ1-5; D ambiguous. From germline, CDR1 is SGHRS and CDR2 YFSETQ. V lost 0 bases, J lost 10 bases, and 14 bases lay in between. The CDR3 runs 14 residues. CDR3 coding DNA: TGCGCCAGCAGCTTGGTCCCGACCGAGGGACCCCAGCATTTT. It yields the protein CASSLVPTEGPQHF.

J is TRBJ2-2 and V is TRBV6-6; D unresolved. Germline CDR1 MNHNY, CDR2 SVGAGI (reference sequence). V lost 0 bases and J lost 4, with 3 bases in between. This CDR3 contains 13 residues. For the CDR3, the DNA is TGTGCCAGCAGTTACTCGGCCACCGGGGAGCTGTTTTTT. This sequence encodes CASSYSATGELFF.

This CDR3 reads CASSFQGQGTEAFF. The CDR3 region has the DNA TGTGCCAGCAGCTTCCAAGGGCAGGGCACTGAAGCTTTCTTT. This rearrangement joins TRBV7-8 to TRBJ1-1; tentative D call: TRBD1 (5 bases). The CDR3 spans 14 residues. In germline, CDR1 is SGHVS, CDR2 FQNEAQ. The germline V and J ends were trimmed by 3 bases and 4 bases, with 12 bases remaining between them.

This chain connects TRBV5-1 to TRBJ2-6; D may correspond to TRBD1 or TRBD2 (5 bases each). From germline, CDR1 is SGHRS and CDR2 YFSETQ. The CDR3 runs 15 residues. V dropped 1 base and J dropped 2 bases, with 7 bases sitting between them. Written as DNA, the CDR3 is TGCGCCAGCAGCTTGAGAGGGGCTGGGGCCAACGTCCTGACTTTC. Translation gives CASSLRGAGANVLTF.

The rearrangement links TRBV20-1 to TRBJ2-7; D is unclear. The CDR3 spans 17 residues. V lost 3 bases and J lost 1, with 22 bases in between. The germline V gene has CDR1 DFQATT and CDR2 SNEGSKA (reference sequence). CDR3 amino acids: CSASVFLGGLKSYEQYF. Written as DNA, the CDR3 is TGCAGTGCTAGTGTGTTTCTGGGCGGTTTAAAGTCCTACGAGCAGTACTTC.